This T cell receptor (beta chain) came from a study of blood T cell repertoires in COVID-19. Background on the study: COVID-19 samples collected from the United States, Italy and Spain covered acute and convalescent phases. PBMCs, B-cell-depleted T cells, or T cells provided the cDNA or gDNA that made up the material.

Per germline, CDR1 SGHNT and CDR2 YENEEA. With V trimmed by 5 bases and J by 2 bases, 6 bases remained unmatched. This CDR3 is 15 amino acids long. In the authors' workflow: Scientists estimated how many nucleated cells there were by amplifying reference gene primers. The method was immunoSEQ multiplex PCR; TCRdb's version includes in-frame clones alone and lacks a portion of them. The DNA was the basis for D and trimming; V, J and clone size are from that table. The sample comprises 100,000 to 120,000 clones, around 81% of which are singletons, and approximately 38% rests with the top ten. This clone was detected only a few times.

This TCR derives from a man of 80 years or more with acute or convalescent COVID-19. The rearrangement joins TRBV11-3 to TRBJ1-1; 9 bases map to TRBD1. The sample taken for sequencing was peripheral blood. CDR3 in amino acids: CASSVGTGPNTEAFF. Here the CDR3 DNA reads TGTGCCAGCAGCGTCGGGACAGGGCCCAACACTGAAGCTTTCTTT. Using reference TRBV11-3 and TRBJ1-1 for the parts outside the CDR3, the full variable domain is EAGVVQSPRYKIIEKKQPVAFWCNPISGHNTLYWYLQNLGQGPELLIRYENEEAVDDSQLPKDRFSAERLKGVDSTLKIQPAELGDSAVYLCASSVGTGPNTEAFFGQGTRLTVV.